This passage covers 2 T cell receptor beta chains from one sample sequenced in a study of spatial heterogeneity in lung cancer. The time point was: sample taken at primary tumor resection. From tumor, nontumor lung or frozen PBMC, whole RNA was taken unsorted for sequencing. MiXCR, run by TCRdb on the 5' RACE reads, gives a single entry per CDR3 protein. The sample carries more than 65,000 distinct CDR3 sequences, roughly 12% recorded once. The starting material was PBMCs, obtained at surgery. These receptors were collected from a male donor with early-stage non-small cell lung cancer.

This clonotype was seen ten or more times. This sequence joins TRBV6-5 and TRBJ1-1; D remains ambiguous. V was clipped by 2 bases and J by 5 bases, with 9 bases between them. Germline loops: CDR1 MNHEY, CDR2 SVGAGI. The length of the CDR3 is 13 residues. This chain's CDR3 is CASSYVAETEAFF. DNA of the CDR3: TGTGCCAGCAGTTACGTGGCCGAAACTGAAGCTTTCTTT.

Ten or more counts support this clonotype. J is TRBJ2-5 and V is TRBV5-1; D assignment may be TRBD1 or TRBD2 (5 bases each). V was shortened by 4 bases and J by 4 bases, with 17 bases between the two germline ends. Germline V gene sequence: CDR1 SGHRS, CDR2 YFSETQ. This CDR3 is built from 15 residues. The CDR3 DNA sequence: TGCGCCAGCAGCCCGGGGACCCCGAGCAGAGAGACCCAGTACTTC. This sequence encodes CASSPGTPSRETQYF.